A single sample is the source of the 20 T cell receptor beta chains below, sequenced in a study of blood T cell repertoires in COVID-19. Sequencing was performed with immunoSEQ multiplex PCR; in TCRdb, only in-frame clones are kept and a portion is missing. The sample yields about 380,000 clones, roughly 84% seen once. The sequenced sample consisted of PBMCs or T cells enriched from blood (not recorded which). All receptors derive from a woman in her twenties or thirties who had recovered from COVID-19.

This clone showed up just once. The rearrangement uses TRBV6-6 and TRBJ1-6; unclear D gene. Germline loops: CDR1 MNHNY, CDR2 SVGAGI (reference sequence). V dropped 2 bases and J dropped 0 bases, with 8 bases sitting between them. The CDR3 extends over 16 amino acids. CDR3 region: CASSYPHSSYNSPLHF. The CDR3 DNA follows: TGTGCCAGCAGTTACCCACACAGCTCCTATAATTCACCCCTCCACTTT.

The V and J genes are TRBV14 and TRBJ2-1, with no clear D. Germline lookup yields CDR1 SGHDN and CDR2 FVKESK. V lost 4 bases and J 9 bases, leaving 10 bases between the germline ends. This CDR3 comprises 12 residues. The DNA for the CDR3 is TGTGCCAGCAGCCCCCCTACGGGTGAGCAGTTCTTC. Translating it yields CASSPPTGEQFF.

This clone turned up a few times. The gene calls are TRBV18 and TRBJ2-3; D call uncertain. Germline values: CDR1 KGHSH, CDR2 LQKENI. Trimming removed 0 bases from V and 2 bases from J, with 9 bases in between. The CDR3 is 15 amino acids. The CDR3 protein is CASSPPNEPTDTQYF. CDR3 nucleotides: TGTGCCAGCTCACCACCCAACGAGCCCACAGATACGCAGTATTTT.

This rearrangement joins TRBV6-5 to TRBJ2-3; D might be TRBD1 (5 bases). V dropped 2 bases and J dropped 2 bases, with 11 bases sitting between them. This CDR3 region has 15 residues. Per germline, CDR1 MNHEY and CDR2 SVGAGI. CDR3 protein: CASSYHRQTTDTQYF. The CDR3 DNA follows: TGTGCCAGCAGTTACCATCGACAGACCACAGATACGCAGTATTTT.

The V gene is TRBV3-1 (or the pseudogene TRBV3-2), the J gene TRBJ1-1; D ambiguous. Per germline, CDR1 LGHDT and CDR2 YNNKEL (reference sequence). The germline V and J ends were trimmed by 10 bases and 10 bases, with 19 bases remaining between them. The CDR3 runs to 12 residues. The CDR3 reads CATEGPSRSAFF. The DNA for the CDR3 is TGTGCCACCGAGGGTCCCTCAAGATCAGCTTTCTTT.

This chain joins TRBV2 and TRBJ1-2, with D tentatively TRBD1 (6 bases). The germline CDR1 and CDR2 sequences are SNHLY and FYNNEI. V was clipped by 0 bases and J by 5 bases, with 13 bases between them. There are 15 residues in the CDR3. The CDR3 coding sequence is TGTGCCAGCAGTGAAGCGGGGCCCACAGGGTATGGCTACACCTTC. This translates into CASSEAGPTGYGYTF.

There are many counts of this clone. This sequence joins TRBV27 and TRBJ2-7, with 8 nucleotides matching TRBD1. The CDR3 runs 13 residues. Per the germline V gene, CDR1 is MNHEY and CDR2 is SMNVEV (reference sequence). Unmatched junction bases numbered 6, after V lost 6 bases and J lost 5 bases. The CDR3 DNA reads as TGTGCCAGCAGGACAGGGGCGACCAACGAGCAGTACTTC. Its protein product is CASRTGATNEQYF.

This chain uses TRBV18 with TRBJ1-5; D unclear. This CDR3 spans 14 amino acids. Germline values: CDR1 KGHSH, CDR2 LQKENI. The V gene lost 5 bases and the J gene lost 7 bases, with 15 bases spanning the gap. The CDR3 region is CASSSETAGQPQHF. The DNA for the CDR3 is TGTGCCAGCTCATCCGAAACGGCGGGACAGCCCCAGCATTTT. Full variable domain (missing parts from reference TRBV18 and TRBJ1-5): NAGVMQNPRHLVRRRGQEARLRCSPMKGHSHVYWYRQLPEEGLKFMVYLQKENIIDESGMPKERFSAEFPKEGPSILRIQQVVRGDSAAYFCASSSETAGQPQHFGDGTRLSIL.

The chain employs TRBV19 and TRBJ2-3, with D perhaps TRBD2 (7 bases). Germline CDR1 reads LNHDA; CDR2 reads SQIVND (reference sequence). The CDR3 consists of 15 residues. V lost 8 bases, J lost 0 bases, and 15 bases lay in between. The CDR3 region is CASGPGGPSTDTQYF. In DNA form, the CDR3 reads TGTGCCAGTGGGCCCGGGGGGCCTAGCACAGATACGCAGTATTTT.

This sequence joins TRBV6-4 and TRBJ1-5, with 8 bases that match TRBD1. Germline V CDR1 and CDR2: MRHNA, SNTAGT. J lost 7 bases, V lost 0 bases, and 8 bases had no gene match. The length of the CDR3 is 16 residues. The CDR3 loop is CASSDSTQGAVQPQHF. The CDR3 DNA reads as TGTGCCAGCAGTGACTCGACGCAGGGGGCTGTACAGCCCCAGCATTTT.

J is TRBJ2-7 and V is TRBV3-1 (or the pseudogene TRBV3-2), with 11 bases identical to TRBD2. The trim removed 4 bases at V and 3 bases at J, leaving 8 bases unmatched. CDR3 size: 16 residues. CDR1 and CDR2 (germline): LGHDT, YNNKEL (reference sequence). The CDR3 DNA sequence: TGTGCCAGCAGCCTCCGGCCCGGGACTAGCGGCTACGAGCAGTACTTC. Encoded protein: CASSLRPGTSGYEQYF.

This sequence joins TRBV30 and TRBJ1-1, with D maybe TRBD1 (6 bases). The germline V gene encodes CDR1 GTSNPN and CDR2 SVGIG (reference sequence). Trimming took 3 bases from V and 4 from J, leaving 12 bases between them. The CDR3 consists of 13 residues. In DNA, the CDR3 is TGTGCCTGGAGCTTTAACAGGGCCACTGAAGCTTTCTTT. It yields the protein CAWSFNRATEAFF.

The chain joins TRBV28 to TRBJ2-5; 9 bases match TRBD2. This CDR3 is 15 amino acids long. From germline, CDR1 is MDHEN and CDR2 SYDVKM. Germline trimming cut 2 bases from V and 4 bases from J; bases unmatched to any gene: 5. The DNA of the CDR3 is TGTGCCAGCAGTTTAGGGGGACTAGCTCGAGAGACCCAGTACTTC. It specifies CASSLGGLARETQYF.

This clone was observed once. The CDR3 DNA sequence: TGTGCCAGCAGCCCGCGGGACAGCCGTTACGAGCAGTACTTC. Its translation: CASSPRDSRYEQYF. The rearrangement links TRBV3-1 (or the pseudogene TRBV3-2) to TRBJ2-7; possibly TRBD1 for D (7 bases). The CDR3 has 14 amino acids. Trimming shortened V by 4 bases and J by 4 bases, and 14 bases separated the two germline ends. Germline-derived CDR1 and CDR2 are LGHDT and YNNKEL (reference sequence).

This clone has a handful of counts. The V call is TRBV7-2, the J call TRBJ1-3, with D perhaps TRBD1 (6 bases). V was pared by 5 bases and J by 2 bases, with 13 bases between. Germline CDR1 and CDR2: SGHTA and FQGNSA. CDR3 length: 15 amino acids. The CDR3 nucleotides are TGTGCCAGCAGCGCCTATACAGGGACTGGAAACACCATATATTTT. It is translated as CASSAYTGTGNTIYF.

The rearrangement joins TRBV5-1 to TRBJ2-5; possible D gene TRBD2, 6 bases. The CDR3 extends over 14 amino acids. Per the germline V gene, CDR1 is SGHRS and CDR2 is YFSETQ. Between the trimmed V and J ends, which lost 0 bases and 7 bases, there was a span of 13 bases. CDR3 in DNA: TGCGCCAGCAGCTTGGGGACTACTTTAGGGACCCAGTACTTC. It yields the protein CASSLGTTLGTQYF.

This clone appeared a single time. J is TRBJ1-4 and V is TRBV7-6; 8 bases are shared with TRBD1. Germline loops: CDR1 SGHVS, CDR2 FNYEAQ. The junction had 13 bases not matched to a gene; V was cut back by 1 base and J by 0 bases. The length of the CDR3 is 20 residues. The CDR3 DNA is TGTGCCAGCAGCTTAGTTGGGGACAGGTCCTACCTTACAACTAATGAAAAACTGTTTTTT. This gives the protein CASSLVGDRSYLTTNEKLFF.

This clone was picked up one time. The CDR3 bases are TGTGCCATCAGTGGGGTCGGGACCTACAATGAGCAGTTCTTC. Amino acids: CAISGVGTYNEQFF. The V and J genes are TRBV10-3 and TRBJ2-1, with TRBD2 as a possible D gene (5 bases). Trimming shortened V by 4 bases and J by 2 bases, and 9 bases separated the two germline ends. Germline V gene sequence: CDR1 ENHRY, CDR2 SYGVKD. CDR3 size: 14 residues.

The J gene is TRBJ1-4, the V gene TRBV10-3; a possible D gene is TRBD1 (5 bases). With 0 bases removed from V and 8 bases from J, the gap between germline ends came to 13 bases. Germline CDR1 ENHRY, CDR2 SYGVKD. The length of the CDR3 is 15 residues. The CDR3 spells CAISESLRGNEKLFF. CDR3 nucleotides: TGTGCCATCAGTGAGTCGCTTAGGGGAAACGAAAAACTGTTTTTT.

This sequence joins TRBV7-8 and TRBJ2-3, with 10 bases identical to TRBD2. With V trimmed by 0 bases and J by 3 bases, 3 bases remained unmatched. The V gene's germline CDR1 is SGHVS and CDR2 FQNEAQ. The CDR3 contains 16 residues. Here the CDR3 DNA reads TGTGCCAGCAGCTTAGCGGCAGCGGGAGGGACAGATACGCAGTATTTT. It specifies CASSLAAAGGTDTQYF.